This TCR beta chain came from a study of shared clonotypes between healthy human individuals. The study, taken as a whole, reports: A generally larger estimated richness was seen in naive subsets than in memory subsets. The sole specimen, blood, was sampled, and tissue repertoires likely differ. Against clonotypes common to all four donors, non-shared ones had lower generation probabilities.

Germline V CDR1 and CDR2: MRHNA, SNTAGT. V lost 1 base to trimming and J lost 6 bases; unmatched junction nucleotides: 5. This CDR3 is 16 amino acids long. Using immunoSEQ multiplex PCR, the repertoire was profiled, and TCRdb retains in-frame clones only, with some absent. This table has nearly 1 million clones, 76% appearing once. All donors qualified as healthy HIV-negative adults and had experienced no recent acute infections or vaccinations. At least ten counts were recorded for this clone. What it binds is unknown. Source material: memory CD4+ T cells sorted from blood. The sample's subset: CD45RA-negative fraction. The sequence was collected from a man aged 18 to 30 in good health. The chain couples TRBV6-4 to TRBJ2-1; 11 positions match TRBD2. CDR3 DNA: TGTGCCAGCAGTGACTTTAATAGCGGGAGGGCCAATGAGCAGTTCTTC. It specifies CASSDFNSGRANEQFF.